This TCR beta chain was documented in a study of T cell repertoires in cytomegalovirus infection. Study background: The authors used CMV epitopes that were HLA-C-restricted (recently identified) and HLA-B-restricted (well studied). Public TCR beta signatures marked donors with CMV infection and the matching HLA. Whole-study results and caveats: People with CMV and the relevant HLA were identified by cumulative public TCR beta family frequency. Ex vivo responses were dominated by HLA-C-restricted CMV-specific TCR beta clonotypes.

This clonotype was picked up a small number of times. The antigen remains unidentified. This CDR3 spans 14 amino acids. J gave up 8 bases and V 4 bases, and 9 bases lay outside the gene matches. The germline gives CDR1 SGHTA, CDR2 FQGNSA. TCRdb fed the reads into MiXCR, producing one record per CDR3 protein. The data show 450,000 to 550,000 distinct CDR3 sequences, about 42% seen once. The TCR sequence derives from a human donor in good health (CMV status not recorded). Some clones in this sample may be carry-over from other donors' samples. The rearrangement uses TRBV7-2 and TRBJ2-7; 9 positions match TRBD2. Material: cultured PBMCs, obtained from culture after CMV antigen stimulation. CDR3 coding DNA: TGTGCCAGCAGCTCAAACTTAGCGGGAGCAAAGCAGTACTTC. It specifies CASSSNLAGAKQYF.